Presented here are 27 T cell receptor beta chains from one specimen sequenced in a study of shared clonotypes between healthy human individuals. Produced via immunoSEQ multiplex PCR; TCRdb's table is partial and in-frame only. The profile covers 2,100,000 or so clones, with almost 96% appearing a single time and roughly 0.13% taken by the ten largest. The sequencing input was naive CD4+ T cells sorted from blood. The subset here: CD45RA+ positively selected. Receptors were obtained from a young man in good health.

Regarding this clone: Other DNA sequences in this specimen translate into the identical CDR3. The chain couples TRBV19 to TRBJ1-5, with 7 bases lining up with TRBD1. Germline assignment: CDR1 LNHDA and CDR2 SQIVND (reference sequence). This CDR3 comprises 14 residues. Trimming at V came to 3 bases and at J to 4 bases, leaving 3 bases not matched to a gene. CDR3 sequence: CASSIQGGNQPQHF. In nucleotides, the CDR3 is TGTGCCAGTAGTATCCAGGGGGGGAATCAGCCCCAGCATTTT.

This chain links TRBV12-5 with TRBJ2-3, with 10 nucleotides matching TRBD2. The trim removed 1 base at V and 5 bases at J, leaving 0 bases unmatched. The CDR3 contains 14 residues. Germline CDR1 and CDR2: LGHNT and FRNRAP. CDR3: CASGLGLAGDTQYF. In DNA, the CDR3 is TGTGCTAGTGGTTTGGGACTAGCGGGAGATACGCAGTATTTT.

Regarding this clone: At the DNA level, this CDR3 is encoded by other sequences in the same sample as well. The V and J genes are TRBV6-1 and TRBJ2-7, with D possibly being TRBD1 (6 bases). V lost 5 bases to trimming and J lost 1 base, with 9 bases between them. Germline lookup yields CDR1 MNHNS and CDR2 SASEGT. CDR3 length: 13 amino acids. The CDR3: CASSLQGSYEQYF. The CDR3 DNA sequence: TGTGCCAGCAGTCTACAGGGTTCCTACGAGCAGTACTTC.

The chain uses TRBV5-1 and TRBJ1-6; no clear D gene. Germline lookup yields CDR1 SGHRS and CDR2 YFSETQ. The CDR3 is 14 residues long. V was trimmed by 3 bases and J by 7 bases, leaving 11 bases between them. CDR3 protein: CASSSGVVNSPLHF. The CDR3 DNA sequence: TGCGCCAGCAGCTCCGGAGTAGTGAATTCACCCCTCCACTTT.

The genes are TRBV6-6 and TRBJ1-1; D is uncertain. The V and J ends lost 4 bases and 2 bases respectively, with 8 bases between them. The CDR3 is 13 residues long. The germline V gene has CDR1 MNHNY and CDR2 SVGAGI (reference sequence). The CDR3 spells CASSSSLNTEAFF. For the CDR3, the DNA is TGTGCCAGCAGTTCGTCTCTAAACACTGAAGCTTTCTTT.

This chain uses TRBV2 with TRBJ2-5, with 9 bases matching TRBD2. The CDR3 runs 13 residues. Germline CDR1 reads SNHLY; CDR2 reads FYNNEI. Trimming at V came to 7 bases and at J to 5 bases, leaving 5 bases not matched to a gene. The CDR3 is CASMSGRLETQYF. The CDR3 nucleotides are TGTGCCAGCATGAGCGGGAGGTTGGAGACCCAGTACTTC.

The V call is TRBV6-1, the J call TRBJ1-4; no clear D gene. V lost 8 bases and J 0 bases, leaving 10 bases between the germline ends. Germline-derived CDR1 and CDR2 are MNHNS and SASEGT. The CDR3 consists of 14 residues. CDR3: CASARGATNEKLFF. CDR3 DNA sequence: TGTGCCAGCGCCCGCGGAGCAACTAATGAAAAACTGTTTTTT.

This clone was found once. The chain links TRBV4-3 to TRBJ2-2; a possible D gene is TRBD1 (5 bases). CDR3 size: 14 residues. In germline, CDR1 is LGHNA, CDR2 YSLEER. V lost 2 bases to trimming and J lost 5 bases, with 9 bases between them. The CDR3 is CASSQIQGTGELFF. The DNA of the CDR3 is TGCGCCAGCAGCCAAATTCAGGGAACCGGGGAGCTGTTTTTT.

The V call is TRBV5-1, the J call TRBJ1-1; 7 nucleotides align to TRBD1. Unmatched junction bases numbered 9, after V lost 0 bases and J lost 4 bases. CDR1 is SGHRS and CDR2 is YFSETQ in the germline V gene. The CDR3 totals 16 residues. As DNA, the CDR3 is TGCGCCAGCAGCTTGGTAGTTCCAGGGGGAGGCACTGAAGCTTTCTTT. It is translated as CASSLVVPGGGTEAFF. Filled out from reference TRBV5-1 and TRBJ1-1, the complete variable domain reads KAGVTQTPRYLIKTRGQQVTLSCSPISGHRSVSWYQQTPGQGLQFLFEYFSETQRNKGNFPGRFSGRQFSNSRSEMNVSTLELGDSALYLCASSLVVPGGGTEAFFGQGTRLTVV.

The V and J genes are TRBV4-1 and TRBJ1-2; D possibly corresponds to TRBD1 (5 bases). V was shortened by 0 bases and J by 7 bases, with 18 bases between the two germline ends. The CDR3 has 16 amino acids. The germline gives CDR1 MGHRA, CDR2 YSYEKL. The CDR3 here is CASSQDPGRASSGYTF. CDR3 DNA sequence: TGCGCCAGCAGCCAAGATCCAGGCAGGGCCTCTTCTGGCTACACCTTC.

The chain uses TRBV5-6 and TRBJ2-2; 9 bases line up with TRBD1. The CDR3 is 16 residues long. V lost 0 bases, J lost 5 bases, and 5 bases stayed unmatched. The germline CDR1 and CDR2 sequences are SGHDT and YYEEEE. The CDR3, as DNA: TGTGCCAGCAGCTTGGCACCGACAGGGGGAACCGGGGAGCTGTTTTTT. This codes for CASSLAPTGGTGELFF.

The CDR3 DNA is TGTGCCAGCAGCTCCCACCAAGAGACCCAGTACTTC. This encodes CASSSHQETQYF. The genes are TRBV7-2 and TRBJ2-5; D gene uncertain. The germline CDR1 and CDR2 sequences are SGHTA and FQGNSA. The CDR3 length is 12 residues. Trimming left V 4 bases short and J 0 bases short, with 3 bases between.

The J gene is TRBJ1-6, the V gene TRBV6-1; 11 positions match TRBD1. This CDR3 has 14 residues. CDR1 and CDR2 (germline): MNHNS, SASEGT. Trimming took 6 bases from V and 9 from J; bases not matched to a gene: 4. This CDR3 is CASRPGTGGSPLHF. The CDR3 DNA sequence: TGTGCCAGCAGGCCCGGGACAGGGGGTTCACCCCTCCACTTT.

The V call is TRBV4-1, the J call TRBJ2-7, with 12 positions matching TRBD1. The length of the CDR3 is 16 residues. The germline CDR1 and CDR2 sequences are MGHRA and YSYEKL. V was clipped by 3 bases and J by 7 bases; unmatched bases: 10. This chain's CDR3 is CASSHAPGQGAGEQYF. Here the CDR3 DNA reads TGCGCCAGCAGCCACGCACCGGGACAGGGGGCGGGAGAGCAGTACTTC.

This clone was observed a handful of times. This same CDR3 is encoded by further DNA sequences in the sample. This chain links TRBV4-1 with TRBJ2-5, with D possibly being TRBD1 (6 bases). The CDR3 totals 13 residues. Germline V lookup: CDR1 MGHRA, CDR2 YSYEKL. V lost 1 base, J lost 7 bases, and 10 bases lay in between. The CDR3 coding sequence is TGCGCCAGCAGCCAAGCTGGGGGCGGGACCCAGTACTTC. Protein sequence: CASSQAGGGTQYF.

A remark on this clone: Other DNA variants within this sample encode the same CDR3. This chain uses TRBV5-1 with TRBJ2-1, with TRBD2 as a possible D gene (5 bases). The V end was cut by 0 bases, the J end by 4 bases, with 11 bases between. Germline lookup yields CDR1 SGHRS and CDR2 YFSETQ. This CDR3 has 15 amino acids. In DNA form, the CDR3 reads TGCGCCAGCAGCTTGGAGGTGGGGAGTTACAATGAGCAGTTCTTC. Encoded protein: CASSLEVGSYNEQFF.

The chain links TRBV4-1 to TRBJ2-2; D is uncertain. This CDR3 comprises 14 residues. Germline CDR1 and CDR2: MGHRA and YSYEKL. V lost 3 bases to trimming and J lost 7 bases, with 12 bases between them. CDR3 in DNA: TGCGCCAGCAGCCAGCCCCGGTCCGGCGGGGAGCTGTTTTTT. This codes for CASSQPRSGGELFF.

This sequence joins TRBV7-2 and TRBJ1-2; no definite D call. Trimming shortened V by 1 base and J by 7 bases, and 10 bases separated the two germline ends. Germline V gene lookup returns CDR1 SGHTA and CDR2 FQGNSA. This CDR3 comprises 13 residues. CDR3 nucleotide sequence: TGTGCCAGCAGCTTAGTAGTTGGACCTGGCTACACCTTC. Protein: CASSLVVGPGYTF.

The genes are TRBV6-1 and TRBJ1-5, with 7 bases that match TRBD1. The germline CDR1 and CDR2 sequences are MNHNS and SASEGT. With 2 bases clipped from V and 4 bases from J, the junction kept 2 bases outside the gene matches. The CDR3 length is 14 residues. The CDR3 is CASSERDRNQPQHF. For the CDR3, the DNA is TGTGCCAGCAGTGAACGGGACAGAAATCAGCCCCAGCATTTT.

This rearrangement joins TRBV9 to TRBJ1-3; TRBD1 matches 9 bases. The CDR3 has 15 residues. The junction had 2 bases not matched to a gene; V was cut back by 4 bases and J by 0 bases. Germline-derived CDR1 and CDR2 are SGDLS and YYNGEE. CDR3 sequence reads: CASSQQGASGNTIYF. Written as DNA, the CDR3 is TGTGCCAGCAGCCAACAGGGGGCCTCTGGAAACACCATATATTTT.

V and J are TRBV15 and TRBJ2-2; D may be TRBD1 (6 bases). From germline, CDR1 is LNHNV and CDR2 YYDKDF (reference sequence). The CDR3 totals 12 residues. The V gene lost 8 bases and the J gene lost 4 bases, with 8 bases spanning the gap. The CDR3 sequence: CATHRVTGELFF. CDR3 coding DNA: TGTGCCACCCACAGGGTCACCGGGGAGCTGTTTTTT.

The V gene is TRBV7-2, the J gene TRBJ2-7; D is possibly TRBD2 (5 bases). Deletions cut 1 base from V and 7 bases from J, with 8 bases between. Germline V CDR1 and CDR2: SGHTA, FQGNSA. This CDR3 is built from 12 residues. The CDR3 loop is CASSLGTLEQYF. The CDR3 coding sequence is TGTGCCAGCAGCTTAGGGACTCTTGAGCAGTACTTC.

The rearrangement links TRBV7-2 to TRBJ1-2; perhaps TRBD1 as D (6 bases). CDR3 length: 13 amino acids. V dropped 5 bases and J dropped 7 bases, with 14 bases sitting between them. Germline CDR1 and CDR2: SGHTA and FQGNSA. This CDR3 is CASSARGWGGYTF. In nucleotides, the CDR3 is TGTGCCAGCAGCGCCAGGGGCTGGGGTGGCTACACCTTC.

This chain connects TRBV6-5 to TRBJ1-3; unclear D gene. The V end was cut by 2 bases, the J end by 0 bases, with 11 bases between. The CDR3 has 16 amino acids. CDR1 and CDR2 (germline): MNHEY, SVGAGI. CDR3 loop: CASSYGSLLSGNTIYF. CDR3 DNA sequence: TGTGCCAGCAGTTACGGTAGCTTACTCTCTGGAAACACCATATATTTT.

The chain employs TRBV5-5 and TRBJ1-4, with D possibly matching TRBD1 (6 bases). CDR1 is SGHKS and CDR2 is YYEKEE in the germline V gene (reference sequence). V was cut by 3 bases and J by 5 bases, with 14 bases left in between. The CDR3 spans 15 residues. The CDR3 loop reads CASSSLQGSNEKLFF. Written as DNA, the CDR3 is TGTGCCAGCAGCTCCCTACAGGGATCCAATGAAAAACTGTTTTTT. Using reference TRBV5-5 and TRBJ1-4 for the parts outside the CDR3, the full variable domain is DAGVTQSPTHLIKTRGQQVTLRCSPISGHKSVSWYQQVLGQGPQFIFQYYEKEERGRGNFPDRFSARQFPNYSSELNVNALLLGDSALYLCASSSLQGSNEKLFFGSGTQLSVL.

The chain carries TRBV29-1 and TRBJ2-7; weak D call: TRBD2 (7 bases). This CDR3 region has 15 residues. Germline V gene sequence: CDR1 SQVTM, CDR2 ANQGSEA. V was shortened by 6 bases and J by 2 bases, with 20 bases between the two germline ends. The DNA for the CDR3 is TGCAGCGTGGGGGGGGGCGACCTCCCTACCTACGAGCAGTACTTC. Translation: CSVGGGDLPTYEQYF.

Notes on this clone: In the same sample, other DNA sequences code for this CDR3. The chain carries TRBV6-5 and TRBJ2-7, with 9 nucleotides matching TRBD1. This CDR3 has 15 residues. V was clipped by 0 bases and J by 1 base; unmatched bases: 1. Per germline, CDR1 MNHEY and CDR2 SVGAGI. CDR3 nucleotides: TGTGCCAGCAGTTACTCCGGACAGGGGTCCTACGAGCAGTACTTC. Translated, it gives CASSYSGQGSYEQYF.